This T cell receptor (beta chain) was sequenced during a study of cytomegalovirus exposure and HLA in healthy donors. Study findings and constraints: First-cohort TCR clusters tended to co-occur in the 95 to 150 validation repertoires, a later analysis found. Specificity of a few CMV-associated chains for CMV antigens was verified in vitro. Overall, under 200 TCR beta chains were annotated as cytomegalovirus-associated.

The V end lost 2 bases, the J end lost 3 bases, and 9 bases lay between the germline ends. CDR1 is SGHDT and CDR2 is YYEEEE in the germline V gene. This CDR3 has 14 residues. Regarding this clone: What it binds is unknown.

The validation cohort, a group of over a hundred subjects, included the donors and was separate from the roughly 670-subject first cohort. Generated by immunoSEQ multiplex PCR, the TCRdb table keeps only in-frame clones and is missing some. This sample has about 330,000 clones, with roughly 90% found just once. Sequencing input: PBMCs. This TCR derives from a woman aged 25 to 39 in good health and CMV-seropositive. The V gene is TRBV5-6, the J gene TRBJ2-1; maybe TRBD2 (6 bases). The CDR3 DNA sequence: TGTGCCAGCAGCTTCGGAGGGAACTACAATGAGCAGTTCTTC. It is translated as CASSFGGNYNEQFF. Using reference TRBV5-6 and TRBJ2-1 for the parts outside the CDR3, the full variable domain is DAGVTQSPTHLIKTRGQQVTLRCSPKSGHDTVSWYQQALGQGPQFIFQYYEEEERQRGNFPDRFSGHQFPNYSSELNVNALLLGDSALYLCASSFGGNYNEQFFGPGTRLTVL.